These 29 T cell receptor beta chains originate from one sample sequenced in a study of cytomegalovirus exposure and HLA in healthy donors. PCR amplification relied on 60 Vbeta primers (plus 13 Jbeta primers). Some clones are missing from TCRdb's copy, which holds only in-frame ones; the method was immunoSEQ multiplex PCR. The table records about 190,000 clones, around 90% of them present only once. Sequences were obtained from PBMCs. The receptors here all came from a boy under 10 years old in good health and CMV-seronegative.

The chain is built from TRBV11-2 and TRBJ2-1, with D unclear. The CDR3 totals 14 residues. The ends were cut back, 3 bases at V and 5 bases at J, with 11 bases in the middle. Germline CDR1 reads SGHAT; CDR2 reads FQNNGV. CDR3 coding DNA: TGTGCCAGCAGCTTCATAACAATTCACAATGAGCAGTTCTTC. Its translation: CASSFITIHNEQFF. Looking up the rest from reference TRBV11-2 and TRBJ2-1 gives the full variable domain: EAGVAQSPRYKIIEKRQSVAFWCNPISGHATLYWYQQILGQGPKLLIQFQNNGVVDDSQLPKDRFSAERLKGVDSTLKIQPAKLEDSAVYLCASSFITIHNEQFFGPGTRLTVL.

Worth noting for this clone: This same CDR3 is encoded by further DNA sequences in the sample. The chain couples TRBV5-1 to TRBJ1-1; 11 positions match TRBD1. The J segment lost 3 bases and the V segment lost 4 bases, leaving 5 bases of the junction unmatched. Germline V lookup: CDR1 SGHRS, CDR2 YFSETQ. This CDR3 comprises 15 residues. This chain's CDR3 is CASSTRDRGDTEAFF. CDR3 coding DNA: TGCGCCAGCAGCACGCGGGACAGGGGGGACACTGAAGCTTTCTTT.

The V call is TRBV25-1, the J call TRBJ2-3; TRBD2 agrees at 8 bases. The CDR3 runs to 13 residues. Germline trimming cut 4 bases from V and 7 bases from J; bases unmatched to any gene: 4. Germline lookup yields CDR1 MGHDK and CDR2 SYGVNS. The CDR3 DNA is TGTGCCAGCAGTGCGGGGGGGGCATATACGCAGTATTTT. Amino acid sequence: CASSAGGAYTQYF.

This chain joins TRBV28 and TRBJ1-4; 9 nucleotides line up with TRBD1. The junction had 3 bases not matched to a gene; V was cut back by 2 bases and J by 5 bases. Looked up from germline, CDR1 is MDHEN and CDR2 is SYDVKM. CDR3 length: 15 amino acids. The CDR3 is CASSLVTGGNEKLFF. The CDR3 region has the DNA TGTGCCAGCAGTTTAGTAACAGGGGGCAATGAAAAACTGTTTTTT. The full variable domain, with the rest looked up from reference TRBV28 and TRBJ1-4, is DVKVTQSSRYLVKRTGEKVFLECVQDMDHENMFWYRQDPGLGLRLIYFSYDVKMKEKGDIPEGYSVSREKKERFSLILESASTNQTSMYLCASSLVTGGNEKLFFGSGTQLSVL.

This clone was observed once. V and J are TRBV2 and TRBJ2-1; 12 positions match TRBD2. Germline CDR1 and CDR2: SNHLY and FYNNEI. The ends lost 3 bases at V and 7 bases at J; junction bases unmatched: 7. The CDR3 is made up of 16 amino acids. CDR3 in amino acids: CASSDGLAGHGNEQFF. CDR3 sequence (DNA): TGTGCCAGCAGTGACGGACTAGCGGGACATGGGAATGAGCAGTTCTTC. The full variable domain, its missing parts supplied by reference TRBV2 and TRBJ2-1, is EPEVTQTPSHQVTQMGQEVILRCVPISNHLYFYWYRQILGQKVEFLVSFYNNEISEKSEIFDDQFSVERPDGSNFTLKIRSTKLEDSAMYFCASSDGLAGHGNEQFFGPGTRLTVL.

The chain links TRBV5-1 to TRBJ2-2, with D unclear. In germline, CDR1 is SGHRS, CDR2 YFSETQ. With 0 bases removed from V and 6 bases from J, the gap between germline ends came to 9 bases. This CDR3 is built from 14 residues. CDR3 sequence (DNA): TGCGCCAGCAGCTTGGGAGGTGGTCCCGGGGAGCTGTTTTTT. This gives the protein CASSLGGGPGELFF.

CDR3 amino acids: CASALRKISGNTIYF. The CDR3 region has the DNA TGTGCCAGCGCCCTCAGGAAAATTTCTGGAAACACCATATATTTT. The chain is built from TRBV28 and TRBJ1-3; D gene ambiguous. Germline lookup yields CDR1 MDHEN and CDR2 SYDVKM. CDR3 length equals 15 residues. V was clipped by 8 bases and J by 1 base, with 15 bases between them.

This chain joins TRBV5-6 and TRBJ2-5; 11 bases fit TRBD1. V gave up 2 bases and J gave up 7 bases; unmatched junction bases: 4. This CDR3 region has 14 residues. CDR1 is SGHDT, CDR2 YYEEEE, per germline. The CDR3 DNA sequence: TGTGCCAGCAGCTTAGGGACAGGGGGTTTGACCCAGTACTTC. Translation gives CASSLGTGGLTQYF.

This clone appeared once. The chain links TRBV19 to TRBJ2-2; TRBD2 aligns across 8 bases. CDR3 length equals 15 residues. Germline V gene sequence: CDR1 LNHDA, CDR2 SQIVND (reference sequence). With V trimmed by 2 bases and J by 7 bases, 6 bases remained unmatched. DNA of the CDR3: TGTGCCAGTAGTATATTAGCGGGGCCGGTCGGGGAGCTGTTTTTT. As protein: CASSILAGPVGELFF.

The CDR3 region has the DNA TGTGCCAGTAGCCGGGGGGTTTTTGAAAGTGGGACTGAAGCTTTCTTT. Protein: CASSRGVFESGTEAFF. The genes are TRBV19 and TRBJ1-1, with D perhaps TRBD1 (5 bases). The germline V gene has CDR1 LNHDA and CDR2 SQIVND (reference sequence). The CDR3 runs to 16 residues. Trimming shortened V by 6 bases and J by 5 bases, and 22 bases separated the two germline ends.

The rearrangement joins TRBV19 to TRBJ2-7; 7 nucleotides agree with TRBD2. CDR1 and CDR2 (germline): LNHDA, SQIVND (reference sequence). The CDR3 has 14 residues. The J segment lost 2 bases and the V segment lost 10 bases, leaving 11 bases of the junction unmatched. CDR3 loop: CATRLGGGPYEQYF. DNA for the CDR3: TGTGCCACCCGCCTCGGGGGAGGGCCCTACGAGCAGTACTTC.

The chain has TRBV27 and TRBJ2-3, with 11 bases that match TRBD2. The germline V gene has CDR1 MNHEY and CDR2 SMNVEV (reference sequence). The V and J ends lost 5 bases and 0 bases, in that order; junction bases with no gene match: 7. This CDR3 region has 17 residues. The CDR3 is CASSTPGTSGSTDTQYF. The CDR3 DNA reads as TGTGCCAGCAGTACGCCTGGGACTAGCGGTAGCACAGATACGCAGTATTTT.

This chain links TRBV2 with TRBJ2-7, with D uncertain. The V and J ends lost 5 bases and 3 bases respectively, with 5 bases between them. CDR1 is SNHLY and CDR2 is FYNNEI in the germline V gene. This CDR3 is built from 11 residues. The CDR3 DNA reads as TGTGCCAGCAGTCCCCTCTACGAGCAGTACTTC. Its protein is CASSPLYEQYF.

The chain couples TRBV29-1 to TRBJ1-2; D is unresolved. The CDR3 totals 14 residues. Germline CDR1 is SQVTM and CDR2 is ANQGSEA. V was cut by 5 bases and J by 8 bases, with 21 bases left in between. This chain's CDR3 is CSVRNQRRAGGYTF. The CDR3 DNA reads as TGCAGCGTTAGAAACCAGAGGAGGGCAGGCGGCTACACCTTC.

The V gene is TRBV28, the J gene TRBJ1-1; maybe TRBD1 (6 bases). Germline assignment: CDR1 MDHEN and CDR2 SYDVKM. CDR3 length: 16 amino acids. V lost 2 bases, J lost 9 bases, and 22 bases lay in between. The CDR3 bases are TGTGCCAGCAGTTTAGCTGGGGGCGGGGGCACTGTGCAAGCTTTCTTT. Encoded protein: CASSLAGGGGTVQAFF.

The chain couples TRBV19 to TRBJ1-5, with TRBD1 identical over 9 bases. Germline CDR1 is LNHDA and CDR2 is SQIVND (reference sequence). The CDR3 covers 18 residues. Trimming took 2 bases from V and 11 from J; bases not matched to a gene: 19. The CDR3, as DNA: TGTGCCAGTAGTATACGGACAGGGGCGGGAGAGCAATCAATTTCCCAGCATTTT. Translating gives CASSIRTGAGEQSISQHF.

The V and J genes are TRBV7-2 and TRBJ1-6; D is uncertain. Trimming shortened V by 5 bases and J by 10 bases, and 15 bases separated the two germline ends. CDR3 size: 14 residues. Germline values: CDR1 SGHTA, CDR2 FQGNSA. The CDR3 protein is CASSQSIGGSPLHF. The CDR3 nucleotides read TGTGCCAGCAGCCAATCGATCGGAGGCTCACCCCTCCACTTT.

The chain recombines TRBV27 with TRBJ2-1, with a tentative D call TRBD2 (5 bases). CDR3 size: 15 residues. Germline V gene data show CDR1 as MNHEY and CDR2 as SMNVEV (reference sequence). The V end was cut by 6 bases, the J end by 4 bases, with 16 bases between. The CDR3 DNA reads TGTGCCAGCAGCCCATCGAGCGGAGCATACAATGAGCAGTTCTTC. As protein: CASSPSSGAYNEQFF.

The CDR3, as DNA: TGTGCCAGCAGCTTAGGTGGACAGGGCTATCAGCCCCAGCATTTT. Residues: CASSLGGQGYQPQHF. The chain carries TRBV7-2 and TRBJ1-5, with 8 bases matching TRBD1. J was trimmed by 5 bases and V by 1 base; bases with no gene match: 4. The V gene's germline CDR1 is SGHTA and CDR2 FQGNSA. The CDR3 runs to 15 residues. The whole variable domain, filled in from reference TRBV7-2 and TRBJ1-5, reads GAGVSQSPSNKVTEKGKDVELRCDPISGHTALYWYRQSLGQGLEFLIYFQGNSAPDKSGLPSDRFSAERTGGSVSTLTIQRTQQEDSAVYLCASSLGGQGYQPQHFGDGTRLSIL.

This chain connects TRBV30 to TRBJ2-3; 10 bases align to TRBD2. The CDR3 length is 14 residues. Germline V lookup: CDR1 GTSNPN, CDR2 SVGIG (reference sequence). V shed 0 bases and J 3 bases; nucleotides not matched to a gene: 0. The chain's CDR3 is CAWSVAGGTDTQYF. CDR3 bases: TGTGCCTGGAGTGTAGCGGGGGGGACAGATACGCAGTATTTT.

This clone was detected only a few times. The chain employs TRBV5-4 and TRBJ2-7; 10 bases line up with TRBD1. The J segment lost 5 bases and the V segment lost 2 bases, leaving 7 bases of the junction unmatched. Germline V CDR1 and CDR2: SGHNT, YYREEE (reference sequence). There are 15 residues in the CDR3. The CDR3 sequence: CASSFERDRGNEQYF. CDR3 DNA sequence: TGTGCCAGCAGCTTTGAACGGGACAGGGGAAACGAGCAGTACTTC.

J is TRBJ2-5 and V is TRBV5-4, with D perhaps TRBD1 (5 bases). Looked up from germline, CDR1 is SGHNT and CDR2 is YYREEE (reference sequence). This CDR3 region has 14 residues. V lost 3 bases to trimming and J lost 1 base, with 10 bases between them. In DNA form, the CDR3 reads TGTGCCAGCAGCTCCCGCCAGGGCCAAGAGACCCAGTACTTC. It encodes CASSSRQGQETQYF.

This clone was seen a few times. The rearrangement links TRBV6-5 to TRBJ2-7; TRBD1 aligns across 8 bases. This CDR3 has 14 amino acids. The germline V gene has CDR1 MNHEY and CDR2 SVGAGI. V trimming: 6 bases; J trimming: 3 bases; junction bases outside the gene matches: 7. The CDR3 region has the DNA TGTGCCAGCAGCCTGGGACAGGATATCTACGAGCAGTACTTC. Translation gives CASSLGQDIYEQYF.

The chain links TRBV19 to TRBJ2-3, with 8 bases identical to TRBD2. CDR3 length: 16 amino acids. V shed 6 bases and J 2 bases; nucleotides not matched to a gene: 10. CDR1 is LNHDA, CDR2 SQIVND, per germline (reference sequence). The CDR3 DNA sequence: TGTGCCAGTAGCCCGGGGATAGCGGGAACCACAGATACGCAGTATTTT. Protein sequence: CASSPGIAGTTDTQYF.

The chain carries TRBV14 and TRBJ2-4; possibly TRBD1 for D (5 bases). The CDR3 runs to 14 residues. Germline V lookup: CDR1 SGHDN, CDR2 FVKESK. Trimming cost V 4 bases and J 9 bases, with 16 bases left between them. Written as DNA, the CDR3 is TGTGCCAGCAGCCCCGGACCTACAGGCCTCATTCAGTACTTC. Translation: CASSPGPTGLIQYF.

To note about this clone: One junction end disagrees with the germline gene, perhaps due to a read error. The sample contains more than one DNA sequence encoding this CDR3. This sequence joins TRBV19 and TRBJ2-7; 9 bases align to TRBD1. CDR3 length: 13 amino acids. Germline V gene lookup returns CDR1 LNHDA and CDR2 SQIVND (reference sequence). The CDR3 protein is CASRDRGSYEQYF. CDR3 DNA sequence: TGTGCCAGTAGAGACAGGGGGAGCTACGAGCAATACTTC.

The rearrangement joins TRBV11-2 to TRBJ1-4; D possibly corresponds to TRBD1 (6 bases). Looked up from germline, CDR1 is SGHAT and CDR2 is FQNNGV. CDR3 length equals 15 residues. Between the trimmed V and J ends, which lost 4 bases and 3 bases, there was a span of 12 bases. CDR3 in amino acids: CASSSRTASNEKLFF. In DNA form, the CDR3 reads TGTGCCAGCAGCTCTCGGACAGCTTCTAATGAAAAACTGTTTTTT.

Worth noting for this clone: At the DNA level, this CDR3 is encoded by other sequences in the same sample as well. CDR3 in amino acids: CASSLEGSQPQHF. CDR3 sequence (DNA): TGTGCCAGCAGCTTGGAGGGGAGCCAGCCCCAGCATTTT. This chain joins TRBV7-9 and TRBJ1-5; D might be TRBD1 (5 bases). The germline CDR1 and CDR2 sequences are SEHNR and FQNEAQ (reference sequence). Trimming removed 3 bases at V and 7 bases at J, with 10 bases between. The CDR3 extends over 13 amino acids.

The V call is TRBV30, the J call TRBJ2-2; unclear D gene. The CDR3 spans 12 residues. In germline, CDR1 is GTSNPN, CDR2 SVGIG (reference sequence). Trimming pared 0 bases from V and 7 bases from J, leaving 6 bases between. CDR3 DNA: TGTGCCTGGAGTGTACGGGTCGGGGAGCTGTTTTTT. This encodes CAWSVRVGELFF.